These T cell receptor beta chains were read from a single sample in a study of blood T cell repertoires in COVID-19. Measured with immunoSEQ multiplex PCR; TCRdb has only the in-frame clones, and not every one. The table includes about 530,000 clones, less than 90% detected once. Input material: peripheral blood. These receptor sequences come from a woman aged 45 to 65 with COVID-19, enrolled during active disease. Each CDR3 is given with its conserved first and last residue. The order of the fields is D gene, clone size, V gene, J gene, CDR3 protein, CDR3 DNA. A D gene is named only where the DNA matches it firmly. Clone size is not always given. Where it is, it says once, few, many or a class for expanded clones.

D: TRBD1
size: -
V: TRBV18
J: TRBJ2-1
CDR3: CASSLEGTDYNEQFF
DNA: TGTGCCAGCTCCCTCGAGGGGACAGACTACAATGAGCAGTTCTTC

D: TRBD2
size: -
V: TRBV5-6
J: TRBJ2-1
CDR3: CASSLEFSGGYYNEQFF
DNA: TGTGCCAGCAGCTTGGAGTTTAGCGGGGGTTACTACAATGAGCAGTTCTTC

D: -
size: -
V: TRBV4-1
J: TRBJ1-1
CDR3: CASSSMGGLGYTEAFF
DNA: TGCGCCAGCAGCAGTATGGGGGGGCTAGGGTACACTGAAGCTTTCTTT

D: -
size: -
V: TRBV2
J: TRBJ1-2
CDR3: CASIPFLGGWQGYTF
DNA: TGTGCCAGCATCCCTTTCTTAGGAGGGTGGCAGGGCTACACCTTC

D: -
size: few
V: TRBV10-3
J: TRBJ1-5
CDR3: CAISRQEDQPQHF
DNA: TGTGCCATCTCTCGACAGGAGGATCAGCCCCAGCATTTT

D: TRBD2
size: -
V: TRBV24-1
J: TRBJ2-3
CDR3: CATSLAGGTDTQYF
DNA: TGTGCCACCAGCCTAGCGGGGGGAACAGATACGCAGTATTTT

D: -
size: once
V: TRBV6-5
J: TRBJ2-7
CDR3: CASRLAEVGEQYF
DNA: TGTGCCAGCAGACTAGCAGAGGTAGGCGAGCAGTACTTC

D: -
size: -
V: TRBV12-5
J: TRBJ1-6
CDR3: CASGLVLNPRTAYSPLHF
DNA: TGTGCTAGTGGTTTGGTTCTGAACCCCCGGACTGCATATTCACCCCTCCACTTT

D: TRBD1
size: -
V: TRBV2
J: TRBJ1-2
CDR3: CASSPGTGASHTF
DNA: TGTGCCAGCAGTCCCGGGACAGGGGCTTCGCACACCTTC

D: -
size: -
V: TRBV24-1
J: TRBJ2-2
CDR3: CATSDLRAGSLTGELFF
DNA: TGTGCCACCAGTGATTTAAGAGCGGGTAGTCTCACCGGGGAGCTGTTTTTT

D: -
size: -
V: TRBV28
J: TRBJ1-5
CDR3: CASRSQGTGNQPQHF
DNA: TGTGCCAGCAGATCCCAGGGTACGGGCAATCAGCCCCAGCATTTT

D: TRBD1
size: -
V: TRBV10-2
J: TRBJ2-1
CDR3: CASSEVRGPPPNEQFF
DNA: TGCGCCAGCAGTGAAGTAAGGGGGCCCCCTCCCAATGAGCAGTTCTTC

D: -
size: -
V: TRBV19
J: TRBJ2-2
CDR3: CASIVEGTGELFF
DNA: TGTGCCAGTATCGTGGAGGGTACCGGGGAGCTGTTTTTT

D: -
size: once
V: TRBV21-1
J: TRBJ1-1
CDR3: CASTPGPEEAEAFF
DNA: TGTGCCAGCACTCCGGGCCCCGAGGAGGCTGAAGCTTTCTTT

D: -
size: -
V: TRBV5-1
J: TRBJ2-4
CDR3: CASSLEKGIQNIQYF
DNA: TGCGCCAGCAGCTTGGAAAAGGGGATCCAAAACATTCAGTACTTC

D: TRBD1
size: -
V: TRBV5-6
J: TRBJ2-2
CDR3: CASSTRGRVWTGELFF
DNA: TGTGCCAGCAGCACCAGGGGGCGTGTGTGGACCGGGGAGCTGTTTTTT

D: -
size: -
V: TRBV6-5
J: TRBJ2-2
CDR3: CASSYSPSGKLFF
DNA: TGTGCCAGCAGTTACTCACCGTCAGGAAAGCTGTTTTTT

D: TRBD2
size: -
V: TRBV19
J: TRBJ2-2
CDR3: CASTSGANTGELFF
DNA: TGTGCCAGTACGAGCGGGGCGAACACCGGGGAGCTGTTTTTT

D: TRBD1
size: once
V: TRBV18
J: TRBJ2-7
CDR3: CASSGQGYEQYF
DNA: TGTGCCAGCTCAGGACAGGGCTACGAGCAGTACTTC

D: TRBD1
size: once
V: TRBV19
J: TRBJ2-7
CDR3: CASSIRQGSDEQYF
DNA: TGTGCCAGTAGTATAAGACAGGGTTCTGACGAGCAGTACTTC

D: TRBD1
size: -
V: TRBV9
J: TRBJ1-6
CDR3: CASSQGQSVSYNSPLHF
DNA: TGTGCCAGCAGCCAGGGACAGTCGGTATCCTATAATTCACCCCTCCACTTT

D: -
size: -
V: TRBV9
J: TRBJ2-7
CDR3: CASSVDGWYEQYF
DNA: TGTGCCAGCAGCGTAGACGGTTGGTACGAGCAGTACTTC

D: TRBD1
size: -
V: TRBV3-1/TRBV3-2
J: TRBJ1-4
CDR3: CASSPGTGNEKLFF
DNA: TGTGCCAGCAGCCCCGGGACAGGGAATGAAAAACTGTTTTTT

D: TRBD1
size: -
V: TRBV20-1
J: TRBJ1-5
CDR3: CSAQYRGTQHF
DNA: TGCAGTGCTCAGTACAGGGGGACCCAGCATTTT

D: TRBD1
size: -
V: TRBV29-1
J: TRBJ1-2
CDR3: CSILTGEDGYTF
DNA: TGCAGCATACTGACAGGGGAAGATGGCTACACCTTC

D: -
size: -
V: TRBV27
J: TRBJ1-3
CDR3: CASSRRGNGNTIYF
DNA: TGTGCCAGCAGTCGCAGGGGTAATGGAAACACCATATATTTT

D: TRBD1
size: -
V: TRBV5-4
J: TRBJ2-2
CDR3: CASSGTATGELFF
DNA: TGTGCCAGCAGCGGGACAGCCACCGGGGAGCTGTTTTTT

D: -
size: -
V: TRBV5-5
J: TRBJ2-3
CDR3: CASSLITGEGGTDTQYF
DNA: TGTGCCAGCAGCCTGATAACAGGAGAAGGGGGTACGGATACGCAGTATTTT

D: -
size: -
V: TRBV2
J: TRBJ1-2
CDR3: CASSEEAENYGYTF
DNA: TGTGCCAGCAGTGAAGAGGCGGAGAACTATGGCTACACCTTC

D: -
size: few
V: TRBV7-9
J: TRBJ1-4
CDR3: CASSPRRPGEEKLFF
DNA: TGTGCCAGCAGCCCGCGACGGCCAGGGGAGGAAAAACTGTTTTTT

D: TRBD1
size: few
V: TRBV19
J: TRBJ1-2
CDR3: CASSMGTGGSMDYGYTF
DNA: TGTGCCAGTAGTATGGGGACAGGGGGATCGATGGACTATGGCTACACCTTC

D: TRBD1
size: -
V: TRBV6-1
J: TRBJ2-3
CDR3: CASSDLAGGSSDTQYF
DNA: TGTGCCAGCAGTGATCTGGCAGGGGGCAGCTCAGATACGCAGTATTTT

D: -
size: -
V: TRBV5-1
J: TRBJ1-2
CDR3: CASSPRAGNGYTF
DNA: TGCGCCAGCAGCCCGCGAGCGGGAAACGGCTACACCTTC

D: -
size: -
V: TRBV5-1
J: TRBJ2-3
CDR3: CASSLGDLTDTQYF
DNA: TGCGCCAGCAGCTTGGGGGACTTAACAGATACGCAGTATTTT

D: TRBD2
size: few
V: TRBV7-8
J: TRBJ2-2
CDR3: CASSPLAGAVGTGELFF
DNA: TGTGCCAGCAGCCCACTAGCGGGGGCCGTGGGGACCGGGGAGCTGTTTTTT

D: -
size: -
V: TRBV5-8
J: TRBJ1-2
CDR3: CASSLINRATYGYTF
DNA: TGTGCCAGCAGCTTGATCAACAGGGCTACCTATGGCTACACCTTC

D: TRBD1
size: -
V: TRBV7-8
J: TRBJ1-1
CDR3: CASSSPGQLNTEAFF
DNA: TGTGCCAGCAGCTCCCCGGGACAGCTAAACACTGAAGCTTTCTTT

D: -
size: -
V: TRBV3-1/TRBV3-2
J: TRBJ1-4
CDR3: CASSPPGGGGGKLFF
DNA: TGTGCCAGCAGCCCCCCGGGGGGGGGCGGGGGAAAACTGTTTTTT

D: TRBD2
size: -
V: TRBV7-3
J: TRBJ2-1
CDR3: CASSAGGDEQFF
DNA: TGTGCCAGCAGCGCGGGAGGGGATGAGCAGTTCTTC

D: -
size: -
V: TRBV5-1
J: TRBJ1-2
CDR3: CASNLGYRNNYGYTF
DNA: TGCGCCAGCAATCTCGGGTACAGGAACAACTATGGCTACACCTTC

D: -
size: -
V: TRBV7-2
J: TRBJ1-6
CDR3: CASSFEGNSPLHF
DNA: TGTGCCAGCAGCTTCGAGGGTAATTCACCCCTCCACTTT